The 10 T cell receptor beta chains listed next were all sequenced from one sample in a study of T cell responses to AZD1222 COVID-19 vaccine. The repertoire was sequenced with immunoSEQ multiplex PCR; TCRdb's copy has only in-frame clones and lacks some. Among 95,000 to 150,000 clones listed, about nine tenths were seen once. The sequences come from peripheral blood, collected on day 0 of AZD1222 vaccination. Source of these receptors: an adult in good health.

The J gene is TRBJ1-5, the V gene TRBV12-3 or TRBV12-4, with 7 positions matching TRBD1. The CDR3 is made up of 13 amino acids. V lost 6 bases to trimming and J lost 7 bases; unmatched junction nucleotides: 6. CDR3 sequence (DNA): TGTGCCAGCAGGACAGGGCACGAACAGCCCCAGCATTTT. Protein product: CASRTGHEQPQHF.

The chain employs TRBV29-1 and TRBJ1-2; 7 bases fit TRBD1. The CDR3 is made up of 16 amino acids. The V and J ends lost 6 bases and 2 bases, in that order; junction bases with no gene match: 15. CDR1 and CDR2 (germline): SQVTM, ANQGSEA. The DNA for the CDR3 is TGCAGCGTCGACCAATCGGCAGGGGGAGGGAACTATGGCTACACCTTC. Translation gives CSVDQSAGGGNYGYTF.

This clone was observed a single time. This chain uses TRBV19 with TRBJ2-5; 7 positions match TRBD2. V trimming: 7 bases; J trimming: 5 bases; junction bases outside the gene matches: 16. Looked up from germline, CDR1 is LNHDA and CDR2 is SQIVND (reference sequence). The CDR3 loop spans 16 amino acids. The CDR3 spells CASTPGLWGGSETQYF. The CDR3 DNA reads TGTGCCAGTACCCCCGGGTTATGGGGGGGGTCTGAGACCCAGTACTTC.

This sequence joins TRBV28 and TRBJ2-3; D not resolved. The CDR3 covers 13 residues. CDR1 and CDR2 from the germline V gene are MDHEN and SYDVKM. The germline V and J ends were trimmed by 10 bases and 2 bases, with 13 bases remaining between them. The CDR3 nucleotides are TGTGCCACCACTTCGGGTTACACAGATACGCAGTATTTT. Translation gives CATTSGYTDTQYF.

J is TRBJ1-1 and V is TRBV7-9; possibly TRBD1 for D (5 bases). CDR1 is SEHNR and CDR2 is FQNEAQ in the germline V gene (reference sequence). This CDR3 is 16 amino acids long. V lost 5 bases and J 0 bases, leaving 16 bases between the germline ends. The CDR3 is CASSPRQGGMNTEAFF. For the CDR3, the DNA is TGTGCCAGCAGCCCCCGTCAGGGTGGTATGAACACTGAAGCTTTCTTT.

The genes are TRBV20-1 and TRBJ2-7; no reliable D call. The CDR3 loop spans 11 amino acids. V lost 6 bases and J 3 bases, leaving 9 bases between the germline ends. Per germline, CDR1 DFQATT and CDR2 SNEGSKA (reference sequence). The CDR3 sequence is CSASSGYEQYF. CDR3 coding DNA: TGCAGTGCCAGCTCGGGCTACGAGCAGTACTTC.

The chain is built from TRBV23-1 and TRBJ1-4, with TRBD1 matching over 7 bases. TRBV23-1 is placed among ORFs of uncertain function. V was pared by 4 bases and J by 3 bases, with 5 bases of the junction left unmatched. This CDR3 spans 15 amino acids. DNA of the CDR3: TGCGCCAGCAGTCTCCCCGGACAGGCTAATGAAAAACTGTTTTTT. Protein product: CASSLPGQANEKLFF.

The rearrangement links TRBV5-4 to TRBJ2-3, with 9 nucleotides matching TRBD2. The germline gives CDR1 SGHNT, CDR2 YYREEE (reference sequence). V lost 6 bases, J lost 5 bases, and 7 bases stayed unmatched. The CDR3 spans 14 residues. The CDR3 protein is CASTAGGLRDTQYF. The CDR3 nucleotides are TGTGCCAGCACGGCGGGGGGGCTTAGAGATACGCAGTATTTT. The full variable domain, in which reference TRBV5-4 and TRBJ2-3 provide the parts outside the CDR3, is ETGVTQSPTHLIKTRGQQVTLRCSSQSGHNTVSWYQQALGQGPQFIFQYYREEENGRGNFPPRFSGLQFPNYSSELNVNALELDDSALYLCASTAGGLRDTQYFGPGTRLTVL.

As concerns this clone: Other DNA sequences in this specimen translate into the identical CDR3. DNA for the CDR3: TGTGCCAGCAGCGCCCGACAGGCGGATAATTCACCCCTCCACTTT. Amino acids: CASSARQADNSPLHF. The chain employs TRBV7-9 and TRBJ1-6, with D maybe TRBD1 (6 bases). The V end was cut by 5 bases, the J end by 5 bases, with 13 bases between. CDR1 is SEHNR, CDR2 FQNEAQ, per germline (reference sequence). The CDR3 is 15 residues long. Variable domain in full (rest from reference TRBV7-9 and TRBJ1-6): DTGVSQNPRHKITKRGQNVTFRCDPISEHNRLYWYRQTLGQGPEFLTYFQNEAQLEKSRLLSDRFSAERPKGSFSTLEIQRTEQGDSAMYLCASSARQADNSPLHFGNGTRLTVT.

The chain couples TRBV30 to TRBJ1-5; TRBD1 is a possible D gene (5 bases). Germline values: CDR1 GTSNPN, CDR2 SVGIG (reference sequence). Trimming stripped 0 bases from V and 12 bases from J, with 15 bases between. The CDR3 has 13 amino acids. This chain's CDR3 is CAWSVLGGGNQHF. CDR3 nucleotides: TGTGCCTGGAGTGTCCTCGGGGGGGGGAACCAGCATTTT.